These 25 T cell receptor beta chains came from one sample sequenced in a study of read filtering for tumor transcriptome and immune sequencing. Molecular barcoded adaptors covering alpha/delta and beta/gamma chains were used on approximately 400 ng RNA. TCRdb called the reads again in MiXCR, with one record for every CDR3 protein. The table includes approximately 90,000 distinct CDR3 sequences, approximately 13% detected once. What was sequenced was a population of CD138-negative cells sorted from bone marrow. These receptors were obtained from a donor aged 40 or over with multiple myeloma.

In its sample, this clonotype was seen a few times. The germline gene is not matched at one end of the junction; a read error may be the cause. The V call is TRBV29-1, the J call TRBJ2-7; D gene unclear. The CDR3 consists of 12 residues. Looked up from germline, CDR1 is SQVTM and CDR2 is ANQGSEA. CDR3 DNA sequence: TGCAACGTTGAAGGTACCTCCTACGAGCAGTACTTC. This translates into CNVEGTSYEQYF.

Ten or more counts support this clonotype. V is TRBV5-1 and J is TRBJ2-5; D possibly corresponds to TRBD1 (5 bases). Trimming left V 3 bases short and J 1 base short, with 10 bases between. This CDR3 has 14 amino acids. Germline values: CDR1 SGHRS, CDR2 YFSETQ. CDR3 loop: CASSSTVTQETQYF. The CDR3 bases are TGCGCCAGCAGCTCGACAGTGACCCAAGAGACCCAGTACTTC.

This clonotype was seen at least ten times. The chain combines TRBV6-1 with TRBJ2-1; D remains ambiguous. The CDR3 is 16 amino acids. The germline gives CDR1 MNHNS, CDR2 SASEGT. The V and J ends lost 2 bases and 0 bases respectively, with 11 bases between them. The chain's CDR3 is CASSELERSSYNEQFF. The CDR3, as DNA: TGTGCCAGCAGTGAATTGGAACGGAGCTCCTACAATGAGCAGTTCTTC.

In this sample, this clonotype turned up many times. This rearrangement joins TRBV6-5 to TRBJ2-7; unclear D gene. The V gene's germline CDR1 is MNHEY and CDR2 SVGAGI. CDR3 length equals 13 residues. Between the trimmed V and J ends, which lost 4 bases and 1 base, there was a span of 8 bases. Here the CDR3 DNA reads TGTGCCAGCAGTTGGGATAGGTCCTACGAGCAGTACTTC. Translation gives CASSWDRSYEQYF.

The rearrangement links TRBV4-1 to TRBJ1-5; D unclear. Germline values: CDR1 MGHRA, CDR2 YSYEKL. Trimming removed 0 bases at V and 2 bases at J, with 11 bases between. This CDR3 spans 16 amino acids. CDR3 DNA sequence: TGCGCCAGCAGCCAAGAGGGCAGGTCGGGCAATCAGCCCCAGCATTTT. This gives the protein CASSQEGRSGNQPQHF.

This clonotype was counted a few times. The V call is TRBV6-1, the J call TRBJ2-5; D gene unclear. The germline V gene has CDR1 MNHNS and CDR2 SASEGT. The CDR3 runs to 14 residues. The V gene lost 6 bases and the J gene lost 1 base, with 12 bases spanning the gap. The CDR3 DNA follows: TGTGCCAGCAGACACACTGGACGCCAAGAGACCCAGTACTTC. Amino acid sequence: CASRHTGRQETQYF.

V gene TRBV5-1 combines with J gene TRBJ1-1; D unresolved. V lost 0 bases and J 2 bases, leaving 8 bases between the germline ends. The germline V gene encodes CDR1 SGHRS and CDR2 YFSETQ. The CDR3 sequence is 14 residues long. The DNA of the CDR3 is TGCGCCAGCAGCTTGGCCAGGTCTAACACTGAAGCTTTCTTT. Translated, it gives CASSLARSNTEAFF.

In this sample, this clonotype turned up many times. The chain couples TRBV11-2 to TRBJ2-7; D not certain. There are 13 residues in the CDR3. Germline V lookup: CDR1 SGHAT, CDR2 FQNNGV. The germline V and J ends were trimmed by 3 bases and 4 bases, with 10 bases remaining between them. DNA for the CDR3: TGTGCCAGCAGCTTGGGCAGTCGGTACGAGCAGTACTTC. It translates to CASSLGSRYEQYF.

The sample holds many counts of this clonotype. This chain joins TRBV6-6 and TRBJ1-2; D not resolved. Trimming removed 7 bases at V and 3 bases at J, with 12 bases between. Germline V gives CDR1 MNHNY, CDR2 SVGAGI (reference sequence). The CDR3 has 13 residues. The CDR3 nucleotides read TGTGCCAGCACACGAGAGATCGACTATGGCTACACCTTC. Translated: CASTREIDYGYTF.

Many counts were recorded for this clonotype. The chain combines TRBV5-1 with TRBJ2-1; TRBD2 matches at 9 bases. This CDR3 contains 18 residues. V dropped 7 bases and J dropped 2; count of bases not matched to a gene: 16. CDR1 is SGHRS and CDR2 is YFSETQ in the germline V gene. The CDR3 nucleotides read TGCGCCAGCCATCGGGGCGGGAGGGCCGATATCCCCTACAATGAGCAGTTCTTC. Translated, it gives CASHRGGRADIPYNEQFF.

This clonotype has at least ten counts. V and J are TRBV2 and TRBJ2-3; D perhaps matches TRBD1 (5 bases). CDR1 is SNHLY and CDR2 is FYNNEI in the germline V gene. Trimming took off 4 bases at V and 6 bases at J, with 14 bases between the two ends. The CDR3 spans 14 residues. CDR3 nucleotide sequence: TGTGCCAGCAGTGGACAGCCCCGGGTCGATACGCAGTATTTT. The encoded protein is CASSGQPRVDTQYF.

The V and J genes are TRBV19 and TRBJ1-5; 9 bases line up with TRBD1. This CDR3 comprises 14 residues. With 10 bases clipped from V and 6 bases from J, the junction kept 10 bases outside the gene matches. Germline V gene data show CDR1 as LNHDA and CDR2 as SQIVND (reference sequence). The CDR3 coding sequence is TGTGCCACTCGATCGAGACAGGGGGGTCAGCCCCAGCATTTT. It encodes CATRSRQGGQPQHF.

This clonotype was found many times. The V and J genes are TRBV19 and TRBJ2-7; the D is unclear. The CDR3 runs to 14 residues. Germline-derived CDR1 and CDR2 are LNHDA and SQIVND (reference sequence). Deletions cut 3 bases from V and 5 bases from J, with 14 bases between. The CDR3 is CASSISPLFHEQYF. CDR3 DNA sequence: TGTGCCAGTAGTATCAGTCCCCTCTTCCACGAGCAGTACTTC. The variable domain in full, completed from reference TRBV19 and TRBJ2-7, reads DGGITQSPKYLFRKEGQNVTLSCEQNLNHDAMYWYRQDPGQGLRLIYYSQIVNDFQKGDIAEGYSVSREKKESFPLTVTSAQKNPTAFYLCASSISPLFHEQYFGPGTRLTVT.

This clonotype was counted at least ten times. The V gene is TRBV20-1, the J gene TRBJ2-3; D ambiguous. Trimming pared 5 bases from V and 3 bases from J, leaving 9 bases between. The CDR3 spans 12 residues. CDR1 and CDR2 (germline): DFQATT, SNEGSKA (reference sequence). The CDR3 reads CSAPDQTDTQYF. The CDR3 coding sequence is TGCAGTGCTCCGGACCAAACAGATACGCAGTATTTT.

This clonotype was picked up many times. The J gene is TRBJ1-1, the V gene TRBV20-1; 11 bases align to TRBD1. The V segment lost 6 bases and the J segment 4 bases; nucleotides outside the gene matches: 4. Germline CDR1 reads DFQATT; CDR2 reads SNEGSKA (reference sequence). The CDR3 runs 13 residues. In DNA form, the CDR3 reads TGCAGTGCGGGGACAGGGGGATCCACTGAAGCTTTCTTT. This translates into CSAGTGGSTEAFF.

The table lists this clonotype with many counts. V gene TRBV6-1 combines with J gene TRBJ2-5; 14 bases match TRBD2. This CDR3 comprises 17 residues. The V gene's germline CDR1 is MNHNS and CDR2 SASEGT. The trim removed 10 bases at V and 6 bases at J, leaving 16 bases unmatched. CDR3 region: CATRTGTSGRSGKTQYF. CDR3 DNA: TGTGCCACCAGAACCGGGACTAGCGGGAGAAGCGGAAAGACCCAGTACTTC.

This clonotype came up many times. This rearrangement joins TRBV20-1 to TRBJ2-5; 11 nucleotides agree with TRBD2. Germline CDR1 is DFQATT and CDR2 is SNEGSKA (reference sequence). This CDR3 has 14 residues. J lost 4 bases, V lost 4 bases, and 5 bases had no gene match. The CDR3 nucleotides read TGCAGTGCTACCGATAGCGGGAGGGGAGAGACCCAGTACTTC. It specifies CSATDSGRGETQYF.

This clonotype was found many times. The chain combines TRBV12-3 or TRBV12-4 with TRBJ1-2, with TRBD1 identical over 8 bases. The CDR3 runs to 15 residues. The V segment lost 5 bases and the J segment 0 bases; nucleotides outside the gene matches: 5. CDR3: CASSPGQVTNYGYTF. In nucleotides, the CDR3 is TGTGCCAGCAGTCCGGGACAGGTGACTAACTATGGCTACACCTTC.

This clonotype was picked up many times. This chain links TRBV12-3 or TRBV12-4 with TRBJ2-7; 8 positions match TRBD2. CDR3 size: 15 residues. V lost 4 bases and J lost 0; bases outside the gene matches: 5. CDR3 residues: CASSSPGTSSYEQYF. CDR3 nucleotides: TGTGCCAGCAGTTCCCCCGGGACTAGCTCCTACGAGCAGTACTTC.

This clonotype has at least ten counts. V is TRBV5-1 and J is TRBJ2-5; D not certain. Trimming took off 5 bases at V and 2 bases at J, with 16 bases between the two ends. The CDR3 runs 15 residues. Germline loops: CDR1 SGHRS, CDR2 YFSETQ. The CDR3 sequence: CASSTDGRAQETQYF. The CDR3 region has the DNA TGCGCCAGCAGTACGGACGGAAGAGCACAAGAGACCCAGTACTTC.

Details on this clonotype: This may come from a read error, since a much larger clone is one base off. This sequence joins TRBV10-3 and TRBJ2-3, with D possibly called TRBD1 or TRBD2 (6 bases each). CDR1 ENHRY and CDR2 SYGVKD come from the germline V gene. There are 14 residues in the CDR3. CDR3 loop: CATSPSGATDTQYF. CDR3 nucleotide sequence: TGTGCCACCAGTCCTTCGGGGGCCACAGATACGCAGTATTTT.

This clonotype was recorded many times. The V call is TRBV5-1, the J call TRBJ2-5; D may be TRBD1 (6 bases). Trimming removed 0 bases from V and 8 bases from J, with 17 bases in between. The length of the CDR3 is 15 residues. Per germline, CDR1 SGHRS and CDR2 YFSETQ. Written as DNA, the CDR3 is TGCGCCAGCAGCTTGGAGCCGGGACACTTCGATACCCAGTACTTC. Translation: CASSLEPGHFDTQYF.

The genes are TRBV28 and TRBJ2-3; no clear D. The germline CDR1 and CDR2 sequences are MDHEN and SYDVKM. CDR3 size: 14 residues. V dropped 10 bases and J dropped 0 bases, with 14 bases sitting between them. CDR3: CATSRSPSTDTQYF. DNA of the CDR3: TGTGCCACCTCGAGATCTCCTAGCACAGATACGCAGTATTTT.

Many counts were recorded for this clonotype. The CDR3 reads CASIEAGSAYEQYF. In DNA, the CDR3 is TGTGCCAGCATCGAAGCGGGGTCGGCCTACGAGCAGTACTTC. The chain couples TRBV6-2 or TRBV6-3 to TRBJ2-7; 7 bases agree with TRBD2. There are 14 residues in the CDR3. V dropped 7 bases and J dropped 2; count of bases not matched to a gene: 8. Germline assignment: CDR1 MNHEY and CDR2 SVGEGT.

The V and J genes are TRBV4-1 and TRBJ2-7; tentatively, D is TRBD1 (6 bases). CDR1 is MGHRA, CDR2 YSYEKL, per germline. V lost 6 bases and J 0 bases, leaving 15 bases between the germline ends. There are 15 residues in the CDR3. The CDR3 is CASREYTGNSYEQYF. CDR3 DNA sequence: TGCGCCAGCAGGGAATACACAGGGAACTCCTACGAGCAGTACTTC.